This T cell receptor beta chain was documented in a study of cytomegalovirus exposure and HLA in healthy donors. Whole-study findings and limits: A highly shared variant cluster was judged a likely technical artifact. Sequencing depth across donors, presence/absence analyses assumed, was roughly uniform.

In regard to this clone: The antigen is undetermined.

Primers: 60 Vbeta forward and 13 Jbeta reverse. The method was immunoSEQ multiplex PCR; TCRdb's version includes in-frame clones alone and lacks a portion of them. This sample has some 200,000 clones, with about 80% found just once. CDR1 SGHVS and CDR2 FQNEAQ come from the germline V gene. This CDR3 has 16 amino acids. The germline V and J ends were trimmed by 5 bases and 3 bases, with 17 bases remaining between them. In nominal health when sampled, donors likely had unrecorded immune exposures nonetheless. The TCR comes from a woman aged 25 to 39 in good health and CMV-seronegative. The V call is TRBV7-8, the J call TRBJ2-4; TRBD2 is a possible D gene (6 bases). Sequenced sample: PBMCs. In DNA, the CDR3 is TGTGCCAGCAGCCCCAGTTCATGGGGGGACAAAAACATTCAGTACTTC. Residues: CASSPSSWGDKNIQYF. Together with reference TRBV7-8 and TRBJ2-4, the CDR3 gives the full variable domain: GAGVSQSPRYKVAKRGQDVALRCDPISGHVSLFWYQQALGQGPEFLTYFQNEAQLDKSGLPSDRFFAERPEGSVSTLKIQRTQQEDSAVYLCASSPSSWGDKNIQYFGAGTRLSVL.